The following is a T cell receptor beta chain sequence with its context. Its antigen is still unknown. Germline-derived CDR1 and CDR2 are SGHAT and FQNNGV. Trimming left V 2 bases short and J 0 bases short, with 8 bases between. This CDR3 is 14 amino acids long. The data stem from a study of T cell repertoires in aging, cancer and after chemotherapy. The template was genomic DNA from peripheral blood, not RNA. Rearranged V-D-J TRB sequences were amplified with a mixed TRB-A/B primer pool. TCRdb analysed the multiplex PCR reads with MiXCR anew, one entry per CDR3 protein. The sample carries about 10,000 distinct CDR3 sequences, approximately 41% recorded once. Study-level points and caveats: Across the chemotherapy interval, each cancer cohort showed higher median generation probability, suggesting thymic rebound. In healthy donors, age-related TCR diversity loss mainly reflected lost richness. Immunological memory after chemotherapy cannot be judged from the repertoire data. Untreated cancer patients had significantly lower blood TCR diversity than age-matched healthy donors.

The sample taken for sequencing was blood. This sequence was found in a human donor in good health. The chain employs TRBV11-2 and TRBJ2-7; weak D call: TRBD1 (5 bases). CDR3 DNA: TGTGCCAGCAGCTTATACAGGACCTCCTACGAGCAGTACGTC. It translates to CASSLYRTSYEQYV.